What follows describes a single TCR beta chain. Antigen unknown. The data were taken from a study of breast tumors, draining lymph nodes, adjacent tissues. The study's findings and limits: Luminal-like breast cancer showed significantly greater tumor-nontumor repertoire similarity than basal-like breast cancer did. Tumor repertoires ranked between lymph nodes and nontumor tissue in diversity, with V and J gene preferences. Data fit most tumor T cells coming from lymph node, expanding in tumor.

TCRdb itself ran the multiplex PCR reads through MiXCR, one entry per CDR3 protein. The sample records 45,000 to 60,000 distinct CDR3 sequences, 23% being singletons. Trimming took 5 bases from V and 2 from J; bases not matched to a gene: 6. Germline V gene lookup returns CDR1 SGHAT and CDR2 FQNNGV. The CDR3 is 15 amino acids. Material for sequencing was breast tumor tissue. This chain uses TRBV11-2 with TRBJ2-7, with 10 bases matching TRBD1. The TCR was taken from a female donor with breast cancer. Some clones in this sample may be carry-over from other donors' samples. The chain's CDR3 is CASSVTDRGPYEQYF. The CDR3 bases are TGTGCCAGCAGCGTGACAGACAGGGGGCCCTACGAGCAGTACTTC.